This TCR beta chain was sequenced in a study of T cells in Graves' hyperthyroidism and ophthalmopathy. TCR beta CDR3 regions were amplified from RNA transcripts. Initially, a first-round RT-PCR of the TCR CDR3 employed the HTBI primer set. TCRdb fed the multiplex PCR reads into MiXCR, producing one record per CDR3 protein. The sample holds roughly 400,000 distinct CDR3 sequences, approximately 25% seen once. This clonotype came up many times. V was cut by 5 bases and J by 7 bases, with 13 bases left in between. CDR1 LGHDT and CDR2 YNNKEL come from the germline V gene (reference sequence). The CDR3 is made up of 13 amino acids.

This sequence was found in a man in his fifties or sixties with Graves' hyperthyroidism. The chain couples TRBV3-1 to TRBJ2-3; no firm D call. Material: blood. The CDR3 is CASSLVQGNTQYF. The CDR3 DNA is TGTGCCAGCAGCTTAGTTCAAGGCAATACGCAGTATTTT.